This T cell receptor (beta chain) was captured by sequencing in a study of T cell repertoires in ileal Crohn's disease (dated by TCRdb to between 2017 and 2020). Regarding the research as a whole: The median duration of disease was about 7.3 years, and at the time of surgery around 36% of patients were active smokers. All patients had surgery for a complication: stricturing disease in approximately 60% and penetrating disease in about 40%. About half of the patients received postoperative therapy: about 10 received thiopurines and 15 to 20 received anti-TNF agents. Biopsies taken from the inflamed portion of the ileum in the surgical resection specimen were designated as M0 samples. About 500 nanograms of biopsy DNA per sample were submitted for commercial TCRB immunosequencing. TCR repertoire analysis was done in fewer than 75 Crohn's disease patients from a prospective multicentre cohort. The study was conducted in parallel with a multicentre cohort built to find predictors of early endoscopic recurrence after ileocolonic resection. A Rutgeerts score higher than i0 was the definition used for endoscopic postoperative recurrence. A total of about 170 mucosal samples from roughly 57 patients were sequenced, collected from several sites on the surgical specimen and at postoperative endoscopy.

Reading from cysteine to phenylalanine, the CDR3 counts 13 amino acids. Only CDR3 DNA is held: 39 bases, read in frame from base 1. V is pared back by 6 bases and J by 7 bases, with 15 bases lying between the germline termini. The germline V gene provides CDR1 MDHEN and CDR2 SYDVKM. Library method: the immunoSEQ multiplex PCR assay. CDR3 regions were amplified from genomic DNA by Adaptive Biotechnology using a two-step, amplification bias-controlled multiplex PCR. Primers for every V and J gene segment were used in the first PCR, and barcodes and Illumina adapters were added in the second PCR. CDR3 libraries were sequenced on an Illumina instrument. The paper's data handling went like this. Analysis combined the vendor-provided pipelines with custom analysis of raw data in R/Bioconductor under R version 3.3.0. Clonality, ranging from 0 to 1, was calculated as the inverse of the normalised Shannon entropy of all productive clones. High-frequency clones were defined as the repertoire share of the top 100 clones, retaining only clones passing a 95% confidence test. The Simpson index measured repertoire diversity, and the Morisita-Horn index measured overlap between samples. TCRdb mirrors the immuneACCESS table, restricted to in-frame sequences. Some clones are absent from its copies; in checked studies, under half trace to an unresolved V gene, and the reason for the others is unknown. V and J calls and clone size are those listed in that table; D and trimming were worked out from the DNA. The sample yields about 5,400 clones; over 80% were counted once. The ten most abundant clones make up approximately 22% of the sample.

As for this clone: The clone's antigen remains unknown. No base quality values were provided; no much bigger clone lies one nucleotide off.

This sample's time point label indicates: inflamed ileum from the surgical specimen. To be eligible, patients had to be adults with ileal or ileocolonic Crohn's disease and an indication for ileocolonic resection. Whole ileal mucosal biopsies were stored frozen at -80°C before DNA extraction. Genomic DNA was extracted from frozen whole biopsies using a TRizol-based method and was quantified with a NanoDrop 2000 spectrophotometer. Study-wide findings and limitations: More high-frequency clones were carried by sorted CD8 T cells than by CD4 T cells, suggesting that mucosal expansions were mainly CD8. Higher high-frequency clone percentages at surgery were associated with endoscopic recurrence; all patients with clonality above 26.8% (18/57) had recurrence. Patients who were active smokers at surgery had a significantly higher proportion of clonal expansions than non-smokers (around 24% vs 18%, p=0.02). Only a subgroup of patients, of unstated size, had mucosal CD4 and CD8 T cells sorted and sequenced.

The sample taken for sequencing was ileal tissue. The chain couples TRBV28 to TRBJ1-2; matching of 6 bases hints at TRBD1 as the D gene. The clonotype originates from an adult with Crohn's disease. CDR3 loop: CASSPTGILGYTF. At the DNA level, the sequence is TGTGCCAGCAGCCCCACAGGGATTCTTGGCTACACCTTC.